The 20 T cell receptor beta chains below all came from one sample that was sequenced in a study of persistence of HIV-infected CD4 T cells (TCRdb year 2020). The treatment or condition label corresponds to: suppressive antiretroviral therapy. As a nonspecific positive control representing the CD4+ T cell repertoire, cells were stimulated with anti-CD3/anti-CD28 magnetic beads. CD4+ T cells that responded were sorted based on upregulation of both CD40 ligand and CD69. The antigens for these receptors are not known. The immunoSEQ hsTCRB assay version 4, run in survey mode, was used to sequence TCRbeta repertoires from genomic DNA. TCRdb re-hosts the immuneACCESS table, in-frame sequences only. Its copies lack some clones; in the studies checked, an unresolved V gene accounts for under half of them, and the cause for the rest is not known. This sample is represented by some 49,000 clones; just under 90% of them were singletons. The ten biggest clones cover over 3% of the sample.

The specimen comprised CD4+ T cells sorted from PBMCs after roughly 20-hour stimulation, sampled from a patient who received antiretroviral therapy. The sample's cell subset or site, from its label and the paper: CD40L+CD69+ CD4 T cells responding to anti-CD3/anti-CD28 beads, representing the overall repertoire. Source of these receptors: an adult woman with HIV who was CMV-seropositive.

V and J are TRBV3-1 (or the pseudogene TRBV3-2) and TRBJ1-2; D is possibly TRBD1 (5 bases). Trimming took off 0 bases at V and 4 bases at J, with 12 bases between the two ends. The CDR3 runs to 15 residues. The germline CDR1 and CDR2 sequences are LGHDT and YNNKEL (reference sequence). Written as DNA, the CDR3 is TGTGCCAGCAGCCAAGATGGCTCAGGGATCTATGGCTACACCTTC. This encodes CASSQDGSGIYGYTF.

The chain combines TRBV3-1 (or the pseudogene TRBV3-2) with TRBJ2-1, with D possibly TRBD1 on 6 matching bases. The CDR3 is 13 residues long. Trimming removed 6 bases from V and 9 bases from J, with 15 bases in between. Per germline, CDR1 LGHDT and CDR2 YNNKEL (reference sequence). The CDR3 loop reads CASSRGGEGEQFF. CDR3 sequence (DNA): TGTGCCAGCAGTCGAGGGGGAGAGGGTGAGCAGTTCTTC.

The J gene is TRBJ1-6, the V gene TRBV5-1; a possible D gene is TRBD1 (5 bases). Per germline, CDR1 SGHRS and CDR2 YFSETQ. The CDR3 loop spans 16 amino acids. Trimming took 4 bases from V and 7 from J, leaving 18 bases between them. CDR3 sequence reads: CASSPGLLLPNSPLHF. CDR3 nucleotide sequence: TGCGCCAGCAGCCCGGGGCTGCTGCTACCGAATTCACCCCTCCACTTT. Complete variable domain (other parts from reference TRBV5-1 and TRBJ1-6): KAGVTQTPRYLIKTRGQQVTLSCSPISGHRSVSWYQQTPGQGLQFLFEYFSETQRNKGNFPGRFSGRQFSNSRSEMNVSTLELGDSALYLCASSPGLLLPNSPLHFGNGTRLTVT.

The chain is built from TRBV7-2 and TRBJ1-1; D gene ambiguous. V dropped 5 bases and J dropped 2 bases, with 15 bases sitting between them. This CDR3 has 15 amino acids. Germline V gene lookup returns CDR1 SGHTA and CDR2 FQGNSA. The chain's CDR3 is CASSPWTGFNTEAFF. CDR3 coding DNA: TGTGCCAGCAGCCCCTGGACGGGCTTTAACACTGAAGCTTTCTTT.

This CDR3 is CASSRLAGGLDEQFF. Here the CDR3 DNA reads TGTGCCAGCAGTCGACTAGCGGGAGGGTTGGATGAGCAGTTCTTC. This chain links TRBV2 with TRBJ2-1, with TRBD2 identical over 14 bases. Germline V gene data show CDR1 as SNHLY and CDR2 as FYNNEI. CDR3 size: 15 residues. J was trimmed by 8 bases and V by 5 bases; bases with no gene match: 5. Filled out from reference TRBV2 and TRBJ2-1, the complete variable domain reads EPEVTQTPSHQVTQMGQEVILRCVPISNHLYFYWYRQILGQKVEFLVSFYNNEISEKSEIFDDQFSVERPDGSNFTLKIRSTKLEDSAMYFCASSRLAGGLDEQFFGPGTRLTVL.

The chain has TRBV2 and TRBJ1-4; D not certain. The CDR3 length is 12 residues. Germline V gene data show CDR1 as SNHLY and CDR2 as FYNNEI. Trimming stripped 6 bases from V and 4 bases from J, with 6 bases between. CDR3 residues: CASRQFNEKLFF. The CDR3, as DNA: TGTGCCAGCAGACAGTTTAATGAAAAACTGTTTTTT. Complete variable domain (other parts from reference TRBV2 and TRBJ1-4): EPEVTQTPSHQVTQMGQEVILRCVPISNHLYFYWYRQILGQKVEFLVSFYNNEISEKSEIFDDQFSVERPDGSNFTLKIRSTKLEDSAMYFCASRQFNEKLFFGSGTQLSVL.

The rearrangement uses TRBV5-1 and TRBJ2-3; 13 bases line up with TRBD2. This CDR3 contains 15 residues. Germline V lookup: CDR1 SGHRS, CDR2 YFSETQ. V gave up 3 bases and J gave up 4 bases; unmatched junction bases: 2. The CDR3 sequence: CASSWTSGGSDTQYF. CDR3 bases: TGCGCCAGCAGCTGGACTAGCGGGGGCTCAGATACGCAGTATTTT.

In DNA, the CDR3 is TGCGCCAGCAGCCCCCAGGGGAATTTCGCAGATACGCAGTATTTT. This gives the protein CASSPQGNFADTQYF. The chain joins TRBV4-3 to TRBJ2-3, with D possibly TRBD1 on 6 matching bases. V lost 4 bases, J lost 4 bases, and 15 bases lay in between. The CDR3 spans 15 residues. CDR1 is LGHNA and CDR2 is YSLEER in the germline V gene.

The V gene is TRBV10-3, the J gene TRBJ1-6; D gene ambiguous. V was pared by 0 bases and J by 0 bases, with 6 bases between. This CDR3 is built from 16 residues. Germline values: CDR1 ENHRY, CDR2 SYGVKD. CDR3 bases: TGTGCCATCAGTGAGTCTGGGTCCTCCTATAATTCACCCCTCCACTTT. Encoded protein: CAISESGSSYNSPLHF.

The J gene is TRBJ1-2, the V gene TRBV28; a weak D match, TRBD1 (5 bases). Germline V lookup: CDR1 MDHEN, CDR2 SYDVKM. Trimming took 2 bases from V and 2 from J, leaving 18 bases between them. The CDR3 contains 17 residues. CDR3 sequence: CASSLAGLFDRNYGYTF. The DNA for the CDR3 is TGTGCCAGCAGTTTAGCTGGATTGTTCGACAGAAACTATGGCTACACCTTC.

This clone was counted once. The rearrangement joins TRBV11-3 to TRBJ2-7; 9 nucleotides agree with TRBD1. This CDR3 has 14 residues. J lost 7 bases, V lost 3 bases, and 7 bases had no gene match. The germline gives CDR1 SGHNT, CDR2 YENEEA. In nucleotides, the CDR3 is TGTGCCAGCAGCTTTCCCGGGACAGGGTGGGAGCAGTACTTC. This sequence encodes CASSFPGTGWEQYF.

The chain combines TRBV18 with TRBJ2-7; 10 bases map to TRBD1. The CDR3 totals 16 residues. J gave up 3 bases and V 3 bases, and 8 bases lay outside the gene matches. CDR1 and CDR2 from the germline V gene are KGHSH and LQKENI. Written as DNA, the CDR3 is TGTGCCAGCTCACCCCCCGGGACAGGGGTCCTCTACGAGCAGTACTTC. Translated: CASSPPGTGVLYEQYF.

The rearrangement joins TRBV2 to TRBJ2-3; 11 bases are a match to TRBD2. Germline V lookup: CDR1 SNHLY, CDR2 FYNNEI. With V trimmed by 5 bases and J by 3 bases, 7 bases remained unmatched. This CDR3 spans 16 amino acids. The CDR3 DNA reads as TGTGCCAGCAGTTCCTTAGCGGGAGGGCCAACAGATACGCAGTATTTT. Its protein product is CASSSLAGGPTDTQYF.

J is TRBJ2-7 and V is TRBV20-1, with 8 nucleotides matching TRBD1. J was trimmed by 5 bases and V by 3 bases; bases with no gene match: 3. This CDR3 comprises 12 residues. Germline V gene lookup returns CDR1 DFQATT and CDR2 SNEGSKA (reference sequence). CDR3 amino acids: CSASDRGHEQYF. In nucleotides, the CDR3 is TGCAGTGCTAGTGACAGGGGACACGAGCAGTACTTC.

The chain carries TRBV28 and TRBJ2-5, with TRBD1 identical over 7 bases. In germline, CDR1 is MDHEN, CDR2 SYDVKM. J was trimmed by 0 bases and V by 5 bases; bases with no gene match: 9. The CDR3 consists of 16 residues. The CDR3 region is CASSTRTGTYQETQYF. CDR3 DNA sequence: TGTGCCAGCAGTACTCGGACAGGAACTTACCAAGAGACCCAGTACTTC.

The CDR3 is CASSPGREGGYTF. Here the CDR3 DNA reads TGTGCCAGCAGCCCCGGCCGTGAGGGAGGCTACACCTTC. The chain recombines TRBV12-3 or TRBV12-4 with TRBJ1-2, with unresolved D. The CDR3 is 13 residues long. V was cut by 6 bases and J by 8 bases, with 16 bases left in between.

This chain connects TRBV19 to TRBJ1-2; D gene unclear. V was clipped by 5 bases and J by 2 bases, with 6 bases between them. Looked up from germline, CDR1 is LNHDA and CDR2 is SQIVND (reference sequence). The CDR3 is 12 residues long. The DNA of the CDR3 is TGTGCCAGTAGTGACATCAACTATGGCTACACCTTC. It encodes CASSDINYGYTF.

The chain is built from TRBV4-3 and TRBJ2-7, with 8 positions matching TRBD1. V trimming: 0 bases; J trimming: 5 bases; junction bases outside the gene matches: 15. The CDR3 contains 18 residues. Germline values: CDR1 LGHNA, CDR2 YSLEER. The CDR3 sequence is CASSQDRTGQGIFDEQYF. CDR3 bases: TGCGCCAGCAGCCAAGATCGCACTGGACAGGGTATATTCGACGAGCAGTACTTC.

The chain employs TRBV10-3 and TRBJ1-1, with D possibly matching TRBD1 (5 bases). Germline CDR1 is ENHRY and CDR2 is SYGVKD. This CDR3 is built from 12 residues. V lost 10 bases and J 0 bases, leaving 9 bases between the germline ends. CDR3 residues: CATGQLNTEAFF. The CDR3 DNA reads as TGTGCCACAGGGCAGCTGAACACTGAAGCTTTCTTT.

The rearrangement uses TRBV12-3 or TRBV12-4 and TRBJ2-7; the D is unclear. The CDR3 runs to 11 residues. The V gene lost 5 bases and the J gene lost 2 bases, with 4 bases spanning the gap. The CDR3 region is CASSTTYEQYF. The CDR3 DNA sequence: TGTGCCAGCAGTACCACCTACGAGCAGTACTTC.